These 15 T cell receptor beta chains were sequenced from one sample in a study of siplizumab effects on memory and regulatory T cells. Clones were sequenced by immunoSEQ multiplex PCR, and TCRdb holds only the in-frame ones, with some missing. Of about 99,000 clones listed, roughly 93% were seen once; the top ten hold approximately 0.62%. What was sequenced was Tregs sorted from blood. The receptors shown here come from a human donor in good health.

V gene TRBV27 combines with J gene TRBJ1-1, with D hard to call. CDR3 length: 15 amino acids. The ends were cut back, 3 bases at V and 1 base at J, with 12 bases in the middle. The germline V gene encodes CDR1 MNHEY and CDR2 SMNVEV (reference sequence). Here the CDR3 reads CASSFIFGSNTEAFF. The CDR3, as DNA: TGTGCCAGCAGTTTTATATTCGGATCGAACACTGAAGCTTTCTTT.

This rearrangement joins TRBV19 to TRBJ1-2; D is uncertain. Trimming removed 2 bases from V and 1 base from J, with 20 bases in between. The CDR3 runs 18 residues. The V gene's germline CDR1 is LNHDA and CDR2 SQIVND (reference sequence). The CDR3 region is CASSIRPVGRVFNYGYTF. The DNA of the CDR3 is TGTGCCAGTAGTATAAGACCGGTCGGTAGGGTGTTTAACTATGGCTACACCTTC.

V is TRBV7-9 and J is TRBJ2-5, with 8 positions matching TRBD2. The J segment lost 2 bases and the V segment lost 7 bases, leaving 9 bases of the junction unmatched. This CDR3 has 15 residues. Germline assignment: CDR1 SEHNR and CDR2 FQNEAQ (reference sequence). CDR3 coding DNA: TGTGCCAGCACCCGAGCGGGGGCAAGACAAGAGACCCAGTACTTC. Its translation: CASTRAGARQETQYF.

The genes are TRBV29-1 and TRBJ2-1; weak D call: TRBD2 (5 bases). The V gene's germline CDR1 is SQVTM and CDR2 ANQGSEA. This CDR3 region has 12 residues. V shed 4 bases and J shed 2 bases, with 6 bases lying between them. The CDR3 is CSVGGTYNEQFF. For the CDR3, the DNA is TGCAGCGTTGGAGGGACCTACAATGAGCAGTTCTTC.

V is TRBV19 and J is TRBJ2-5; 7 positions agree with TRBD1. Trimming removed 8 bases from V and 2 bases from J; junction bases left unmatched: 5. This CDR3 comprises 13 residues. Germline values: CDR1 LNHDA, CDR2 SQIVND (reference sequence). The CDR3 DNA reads TGTGCCAGTTCTAGGGGGCCGCAAGAGACCCAGTACTTC. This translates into CASSRGPQETQYF.

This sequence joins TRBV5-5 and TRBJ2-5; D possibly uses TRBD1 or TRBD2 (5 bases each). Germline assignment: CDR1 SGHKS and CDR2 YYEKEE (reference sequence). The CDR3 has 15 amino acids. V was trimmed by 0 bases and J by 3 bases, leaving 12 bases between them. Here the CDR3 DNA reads TGTGCCAGCAGCTTGGCTGGGACGGGAAAAGAGACCCAGTACTTC. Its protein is CASSLAGTGKETQYF.

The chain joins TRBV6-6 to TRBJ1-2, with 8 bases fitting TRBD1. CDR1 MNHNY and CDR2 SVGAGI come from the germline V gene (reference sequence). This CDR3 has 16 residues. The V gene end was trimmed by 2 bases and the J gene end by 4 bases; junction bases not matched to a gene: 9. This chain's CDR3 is CASSYRDTGGSYGYTF. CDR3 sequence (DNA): TGTGCCAGCAGTTACCGGGACACAGGGGGTTCCTATGGCTACACCTTC.

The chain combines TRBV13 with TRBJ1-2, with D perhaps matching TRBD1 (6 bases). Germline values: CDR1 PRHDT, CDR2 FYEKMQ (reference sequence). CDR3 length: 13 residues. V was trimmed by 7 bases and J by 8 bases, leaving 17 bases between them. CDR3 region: CASKFQGTRGYTF. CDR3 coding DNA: TGTGCCAGCAAGTTCCAGGGGACGAGAGGCTACACCTTC.

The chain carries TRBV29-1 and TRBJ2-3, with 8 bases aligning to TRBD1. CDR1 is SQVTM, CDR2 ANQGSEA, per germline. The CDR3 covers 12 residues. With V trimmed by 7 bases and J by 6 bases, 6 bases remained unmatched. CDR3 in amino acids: CSGRAGGDTQYF. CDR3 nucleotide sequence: TGCAGCGGACGTGCAGGGGGCGATACGCAGTATTTT.

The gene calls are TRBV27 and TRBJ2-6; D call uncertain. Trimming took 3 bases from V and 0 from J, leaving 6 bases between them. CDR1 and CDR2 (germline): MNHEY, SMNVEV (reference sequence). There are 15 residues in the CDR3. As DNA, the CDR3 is TGTGCCAGCAGTTTCCTTGGCTCTGGGGCCAACGTCCTGACTTTC. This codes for CASSFLGSGANVLTF.

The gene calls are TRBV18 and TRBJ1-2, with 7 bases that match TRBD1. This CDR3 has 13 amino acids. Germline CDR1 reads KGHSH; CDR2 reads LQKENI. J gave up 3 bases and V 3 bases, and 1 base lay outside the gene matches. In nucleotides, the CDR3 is TGTGCCAGCTCACCCACAGGGGACTATGGCTACACCTTC. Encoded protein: CASSPTGDYGYTF.

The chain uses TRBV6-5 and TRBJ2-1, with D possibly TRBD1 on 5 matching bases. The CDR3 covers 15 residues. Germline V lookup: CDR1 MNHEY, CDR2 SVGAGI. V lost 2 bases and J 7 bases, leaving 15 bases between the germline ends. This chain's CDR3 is CASSYGPRGPNEQFF. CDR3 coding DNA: TGTGCCAGCAGTTACGGCCCTAGGGGCCCGAATGAGCAGTTCTTC.

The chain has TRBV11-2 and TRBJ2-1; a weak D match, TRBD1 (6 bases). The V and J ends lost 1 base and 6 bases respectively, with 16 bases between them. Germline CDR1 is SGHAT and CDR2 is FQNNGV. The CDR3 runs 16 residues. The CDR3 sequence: CASSLVTGHNVNEQFF. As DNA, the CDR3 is TGTGCCAGCAGCTTAGTTACGGGACATAATGTCAATGAGCAGTTCTTC.

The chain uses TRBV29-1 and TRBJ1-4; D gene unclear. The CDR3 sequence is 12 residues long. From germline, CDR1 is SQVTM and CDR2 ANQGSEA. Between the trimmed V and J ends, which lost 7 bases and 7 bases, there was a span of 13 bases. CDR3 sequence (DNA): TGCAGCGGGTATGATATCGGTGAAAAACTGTTTTTT. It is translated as CSGYDIGEKLFF.

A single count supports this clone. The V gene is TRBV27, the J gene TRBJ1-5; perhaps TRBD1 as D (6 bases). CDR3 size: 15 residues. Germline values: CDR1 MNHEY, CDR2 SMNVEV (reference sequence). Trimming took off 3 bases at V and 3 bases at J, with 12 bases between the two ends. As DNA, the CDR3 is TGTGCCAGCAGTTTTTCCCGGGACACCAATCAGCCCCAGCATTTT. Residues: CASSFSRDTNQPQHF.